The clone carrying this TCR beta chain was seen only a few times. The data were obtained in a study of T-cell reconstitution after alpha-beta-depleted transplantation in children. The V end lost 5 bases, the J end lost 7 bases, and 20 bases lay between the germline ends. The CDR3 consists of 16 residues. Germline CDR1 and CDR2: MDHEN and SYDVKM. Researchers prepared the TCRbeta library using unique molecular identifiers, the study reports. TCRdb re-called the PCR reads with MiXCR, one entry per CDR3 protein. This table has 600,000 or so distinct CDR3 sequences, roughly 24% appearing once. This TCR was recovered from a boy in the first two years of life who had a stem cell transplant for acute myeloid leukemia, so the T cells may come from the graft donor. Here the sequenced sample was PBMCs, mostly from graft donor cells, taken 360 days after TCRalphabeta/CD19-depleted stem cell transplant. V gene TRBV28 combines with J gene TRBJ2-2; the D call may be TRBD1 or TRBD2 (6 bases each). The CDR3 region has the DNA TGTGCCAGCAGTCTAAGACAGGAGTGGGGGGACGGGGAGCTGTTTTTT. Translation gives CASSLRQEWGDGELFF. Based on the CDR3 plus reference TRBV28 and TRBJ2-2, the full variable domain is DVKVTQSSRYLVKRTGEKVFLECVQDMDHENMFWYRQDPGLGLRLIYFSYDVKMKEKGDIPEGYSVSREKKERFSLILESASTNQTSMYLCASSLRQEWGDGELFFGEGSRLTVL.